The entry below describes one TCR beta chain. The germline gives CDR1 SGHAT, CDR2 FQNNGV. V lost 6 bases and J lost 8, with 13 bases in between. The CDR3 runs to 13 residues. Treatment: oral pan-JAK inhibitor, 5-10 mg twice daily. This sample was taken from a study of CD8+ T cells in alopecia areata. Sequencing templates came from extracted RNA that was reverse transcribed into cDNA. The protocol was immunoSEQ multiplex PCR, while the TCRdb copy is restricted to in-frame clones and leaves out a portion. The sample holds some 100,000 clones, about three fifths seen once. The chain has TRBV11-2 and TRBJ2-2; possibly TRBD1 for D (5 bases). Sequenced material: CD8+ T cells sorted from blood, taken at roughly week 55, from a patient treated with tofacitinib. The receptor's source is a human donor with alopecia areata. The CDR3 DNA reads TGTGCCAGCAGTATACAGGTCGGGGGGGAGCTGTTTTTT. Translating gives CASSIQVGGELFF. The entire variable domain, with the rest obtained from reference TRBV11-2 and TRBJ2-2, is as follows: EAGVAQSPRYKIIEKRQSVAFWCNPISGHATLYWYQQILGQGPKLLIQFQNNGVVDDSQLPKDRFSAERLKGVDSTLKIQPAKLEDSAVYLCASSIQVGGELFFGEGSRLTVL.